These T cell receptor beta chains were read from a single sample in a study of T cells in localized non-small cell lung cancer. Assay used: immunoSEQ multiplex PCR; TCRdb lists only in-frame clones, some missing. The sample carries 7,000 to 8,500 clones, over 50% recorded once. The material sequenced was lymph node tissue, taken before any cancer treatment. The receptors stem from a male donor aged 60 or over with stage I squamous cell lung carcinoma. Each CDR3 is given with its conserved first and last residue. Fields, in order: D gene, J gene, clone size, V gene, CDR3 protein, CDR3 DNA. D genes are given only for firm matches. Only part of the rows carry a size: once, few, many, or a class if the clone is expanded.

D: .
J: TRBJ2-1
size: .
V: TRBV30
CDR3: CAWSRSTYNEQFF
DNA: TGTGCCTGGTCGCGTAGCACCTACAATGAGCAGTTCTTC

D: .
J: TRBJ1-4
size: .
V: TRBV11-3
CDR3: CASSLRDANEKLFF
DNA: TGTGCCAGCAGCTTGAGGGACGCGAATGAAAAACTGTTTTTT

D: TRBD2
J: TRBJ2-1
size: once
V: TRBV19
CDR3: CASSSTSGKGGNEQFF
DNA: TGTGCCAGTAGTTCGACTAGCGGGAAGGGTGGTAATGAGCAGTTCTTC

D: .
J: TRBJ1-4
size: .
V: TRBV23-1
CDR3: CASSLRALGQKLFF
DNA: TGCGCCAGCAGTCTCCGGGCCTTGGGGCAAAAACTGTTTTTT

D: .
J: TRBJ2-3
size: .
V: TRBV14
CDR3: CASSQGQGGATQYF
DNA: TGTGCCAGCAGCCAGGGTCAGGGGGGCGCGACGCAGTATTTT

D: .
J: TRBJ2-2
size: .
V: TRBV19
CDR3: CASSIEGLGGELFF
DNA: TGTGCCAGTAGTATAGAGGGTCTGGGCGGGGAGCTGTTTTTT

D: .
J: TRBJ1-1
size: .
V: TRBV29-1
CDR3: CSARQTNTEAFF
DNA: TGCAGCGCTAGGCAGACGAACACTGAAGCTTTCTTT

D: .
J: TRBJ2-2
size: .
V: TRBV5-1
CDR3: CASSFRGLNTGELFF
DNA: TGCGCCAGCAGCTTTAGGGGACTGAACACCGGGGAGCTGTTTTTT

D: TRBD1
J: TRBJ1-1
size: .
V: TRBV29-1
CDR3: CSVPGQLNTEAFF
DNA: TGCAGCGTTCCGGGACAGCTAAACACTGAAGCTTTCTTT

D: .
J: TRBJ2-7
size: few
V: TRBV9
CDR3: CASSEAASYEQYF
DNA: TGTGCCAGCAGTGAAGCAGCCTCCTACGAGCAGTACTTC

D: .
J: TRBJ2-3
size: .
V: TRBV19
CDR3: CASGVFDSDTQYF
DNA: TGTGCCAGTGGGGTATTCGACTCAGATACGCAGTATTTT

D: .
J: TRBJ1-2
size: .
V: TRBV19
CDR3: CASSIDSSFGYGYTF
DNA: TGTGCCAGTAGTATAGATTCTAGCTTTGGGTATGGCTACACCTTC

D: .
J: TRBJ2-2
size: .
V: TRBV5-1
CDR3: CASSLVGPSVNTGELFF
DNA: TGCGCCAGCAGCTTGGTAGGGCCAAGCGTGAACACCGGGGAGCTGTTTTTT

D: .
J: TRBJ2-3
size: few
V: TRBV28
CDR3: CASSARRMNTQYF
DNA: TGTGCCAGCAGCGCCAGGAGGATGAATACGCAGTATTTT

D: .
J: TRBJ2-1
size: few
V: TRBV14
CDR3: CASGGSTEQFF
DNA: TGTGCCAGCGGAGGAAGCACGGAGCAGTTCTTC

D: .
J: TRBJ2-1
size: .
V: TRBV29-1
CDR3: CSVEYGRTYNEQFF
DNA: TGCAGCGTTGAATATGGACGCACGTACAATGAGCAGTTCTTC

D: TRBD1
J: TRBJ1-3
size: .
V: TRBV15
CDR3: CATSRDQGRGSGNTIYF
DNA: TGTGCCACCAGCAGAGATCAGGGCAGGGGGTCTGGAAACACCATATATTTT

D: TRBD2
J: TRBJ2-5
size: few
V: TRBV9
CDR3: CASSREASGRETQYF
DNA: TGTGCCAGCAGCAGGGAGGCTAGCGGGAGAGAGACCCAGTACTTC

D: .
J: TRBJ2-7
size: .
V: TRBV12-5
CDR3: CASGASDEQYF
DNA: TGTGCTAGTGGGGCGTCCGACGAGCAGTACTTC

D: .
J: TRBJ2-7
size: .
V: TRBV18
CDR3: CASSPNQGAISYEQYF
DNA: TGTGCCAGCTCACCAAATCAGGGTGCTATTTCCTACGAGCAGTACTTC

D: .
J: TRBJ2-1
size: once
V: TRBV19
CDR3: CASSMEDSYNEQFF
DNA: TGTGCCAGTAGTATGGAGGACTCCTACAATGAGCAGTTCTTC

D: TRBD1
J: TRBJ2-5
size: few
V: TRBV18
CDR3: CASSLRDRGLETQYF
DNA: TGTGCCAGCTCACTCCGGGACAGGGGGTTGGAGACCCAGTACTTC

D: .
J: TRBJ1-1
size: .
V: TRBV19
CDR3: CASSPRTVGNTEAFF
DNA: TGTGCCAGTAGTCCCCGGACAGTAGGGAACACTGAAGCTTTCTTT

D: TRBD2
J: TRBJ2-1
size: medium-sized
V: TRBV6-8
CDR3: CASSFRLAGTNEQFF
DNA: TGTGCCAGCAGTTTCCGACTAGCGGGGACCAATGAGCAGTTCTTC

D: TRBD1
J: TRBJ2-7
size: .
V: TRBV15
CDR3: CATSGRDRSYEQYF
DNA: TGTGCCACCAGCGGACGGGACAGGTCCTACGAGCAGTACTTC

D: TRBD2
J: TRBJ2-7
size: .
V: TRBV28
CDR3: CASSLGGRAYEQYF
DNA: TGTGCCAGCAGTTTGGGCGGGAGGGCCTACGAGCAGTACTTC

D: .
J: TRBJ1-1
size: .
V: TRBV19
CDR3: CASRERGPHTEAFF
DNA: TGTGCCAGTAGAGAAAGGGGTCCCCACACTGAAGCTTTCTTT

D: TRBD2
J: TRBJ2-1
size: .
V: TRBV6-8
CDR3: CASSVMTSSYNEQFF
DNA: TGTGCCAGCAGTGTCATGACTAGCAGCTACAATGAGCAGTTCTTC

D: .
J: TRBJ1-2
size: .
V: TRBV19
CDR3: CASSIGRGRDGYTF
DNA: TGTGCCAGTAGTATAGGTAGGGGACGAGATGGCTACACCTTC

D: .
J: TRBJ2-6
size: few
V: TRBV11-3
CDR3: CASSLVGGARGANVLTF
DNA: TGTGCCAGCAGCTTAGTTGGAGGGGCGCGCGGGGCCAACGTCCTGACTTTC

D: .
J: TRBJ1-5
size: .
V: TRBV1
CDR3: CASSQERQNQPQHF
DNA: TGCGCCAGCAGCCAAGAAAGACAGAATCAGCCCCAGCATTTT

D: .
J: TRBJ1-2
size: .
V: TRBV11-3
CDR3: CASSFPDGGRGYTF
DNA: TGTGCCAGCAGCTTCCCCGACGGCGGTAGAGGCTACACCTTC

D: TRBD2
J: TRBJ2-7
size: .
V: TRBV16
CDR3: CASTTSPGPYEQYF
DNA: TGTGCCAGCACGACTAGCCCAGGACCCTACGAGCAGTACTTC

D: .
J: TRBJ1-2
size: .
V: TRBV6-4
CDR3: CASSPSNGYTF
DNA: TGTGCCAGCAGCCCATCCAATGGCTACACCTTC

D: TRBD1
J: TRBJ2-2
size: few
V: TRBV6-8
CDR3: CAGETTGTNTGELFF
DNA: TGTGCCGGAGAAACGACAGGGACGAACACCGGGGAGCTGTTTTTT

D: TRBD2
J: TRBJ2-1
size: few
V: TRBV30
CDR3: CAWSGGRGNEQFF
DNA: TGTGCCTGGAGCGGCGGGAGGGGCAATGAGCAGTTCTTC

D: TRBD2
J: TRBJ2-3
size: .
V: TRBV19
CDR3: CASSLIAGGDTDTQYF
DNA: TGTGCCAGTAGTCTCATAGCGGGAGGGGACACAGATACGCAGTATTTT

D: TRBD2
J: TRBJ2-6
size: few
V: TRBV12-5
CDR3: CASRLSGSTSGANVLTF
DNA: TGTGCCAGCCGACTTAGCGGGAGTACCTCTGGGGCCAATGTCCTGACTTTC

D: .
J: TRBJ2-7
size: .
V: TRBV19
CDR3: CASSIDAGMYEQYF
DNA: TGTGCCAGTAGTATAGATGCAGGGATGTACGAGCAGTACTTC

D: .
J: TRBJ2-6
size: .
V: TRBV25-1
CDR3: CATTVRSGANVLTF
DNA: TGTGCCACCACTGTACGCTCTGGGGCCAACGTCCTGACTTTC

D: .
J: TRBJ2-1
size: .
V: TRBV5-1
CDR3: CASSSELIAAKSYNEQFF
DNA: TGCGCCAGCAGCTCGGAACTAATAGCGGCTAAATCCTACAATGAGCAGTTCTTC

D: .
J: TRBJ1-3
size: few
V: TRBV11-3
CDR3: CASSPVGGPRSGNTIYF
DNA: TGTGCCAGCAGCCCCGTCGGGGGCCCACGCTCTGGAAACACCATATATTTT